This TCR beta chain was sequenced for a study of early T cells in non-severe SARS-CoV-2 infection. This clonotype was counted at least ten times. A single record per CDR3 protein comes from TCRdb applying MiXCR to the 5' RACE reads. The sample shows tens of thousands of distinct CDR3 sequences, approximately 4.1% of them seen only once. V dropped 6 bases and J dropped 2 bases, with 11 bases sitting between them. This CDR3 is 13 amino acids long. Germline-derived CDR1 and CDR2 are MDHEN and SYDVKM. Input material: whole blood. The V and J genes are TRBV28 and TRBJ2-7; no clear D gene. The clonotype originates from an adult who was a healthcare worker with PCR-confirmed SARS-CoV-2 infection or an uninfected control (not recorded which). The CDR3 sequence: CASSRTEPYEQYV. CDR3 sequence (DNA): TGTGCCAGCAGCCGAACGGAACCCTACGAGCAGTACGTC.